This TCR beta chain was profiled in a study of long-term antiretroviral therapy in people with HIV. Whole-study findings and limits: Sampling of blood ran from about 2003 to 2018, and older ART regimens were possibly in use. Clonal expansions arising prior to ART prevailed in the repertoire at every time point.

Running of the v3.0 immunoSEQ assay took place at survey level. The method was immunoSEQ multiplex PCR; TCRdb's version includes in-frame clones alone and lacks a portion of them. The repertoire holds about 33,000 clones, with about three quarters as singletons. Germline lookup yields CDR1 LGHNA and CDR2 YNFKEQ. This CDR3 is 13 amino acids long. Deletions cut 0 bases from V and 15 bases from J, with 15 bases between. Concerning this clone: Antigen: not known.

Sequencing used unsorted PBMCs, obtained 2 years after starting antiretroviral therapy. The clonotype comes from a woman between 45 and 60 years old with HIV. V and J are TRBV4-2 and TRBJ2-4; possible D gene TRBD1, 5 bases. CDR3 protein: CASSQDLGALMYF. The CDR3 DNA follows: TGTGCCAGCAGCCAAGATCTTGGGGCGTTGATGTACTTC.